Below, 23 T cell receptor beta chains from the same sample are listed, as sequenced in a study of cytotoxic CD8 clonotypes in ibrutinib-treated CLL. The data were produced by immunoSEQ multiplex PCR, yet TCRdb's version contains in-frame clones alone and is incomplete. The sample lists around 150,000 clones, 81% occurring once. Specimen: PBMCs, collected after 12 months of ibrutinib treatment. These receptors were collected from a human donor with chronic lymphocytic leukemia.

The genes are TRBV28 and TRBJ1-3; D not resolved. V was cut by 3 bases and J by 4 bases, with 13 bases left in between. This CDR3 comprises 15 residues. Germline CDR1 is MDHEN and CDR2 is SYDVKM. This CDR3 is CASSFRFRTGNTIYF. DNA of the CDR3: TGTGCCAGCAGTTTCCGGTTCCGGACGGGAAACACCATATATTTT.

This clone was picked up one time. The chain uses TRBV7-2 and TRBJ1-1, with D unclear. The CDR3 consists of 16 residues. Trimming removed 5 bases from V and 4 bases from J, with 20 bases in between. The V gene's germline CDR1 is SGHTA and CDR2 FQGNSA. The CDR3: CASSRRRSTVGTEAFF. The DNA for the CDR3 is TGTGCCAGCAGCCGTAGGCGTTCGACGGTGGGCACTGAAGCTTTCTTT. Drawing the rest from reference TRBV7-2 and TRBJ1-1, the complete variable domain is GAGVSQSPSNKVTEKGKDVELRCDPISGHTALYWYRQSLGQGLEFLIYFQGNSAPDKSGLPSDRFSAERTGGSVSTLTIQRTQQEDSAVYLCASSRRRSTVGTEAFFGQGTRLTVV.

This clone was counted only a few times. This chain uses TRBV30 with TRBJ1-2; D unclear. There are 12 residues in the CDR3. The V and J ends lost 3 bases and 6 bases respectively, with 11 bases between them. The germline gives CDR1 GTSNPN, CDR2 SVGIG (reference sequence). CDR3 sequence: CAWSVSPNGYTF. Here the CDR3 DNA reads TGTGCCTGGAGCGTCAGTCCCAATGGCTACACCTTC.

V usage is TRBV18 and J usage is TRBJ1-2, with 10 bases lining up with TRBD1. Unmatched junction bases numbered 3, after V lost 0 bases and J lost 5 bases. CDR3 length equals 15 residues. The V gene's germline CDR1 is KGHSH and CDR2 LQKENI. The CDR3 nucleotides are TGTGCCAGCTCACCACCCGGGACAGGGGATTATGGCTACACCTTC. It translates to CASSPPGTGDYGYTF.

This clone was recorded once. The V call is TRBV4-3, the J call TRBJ2-5, with D tentatively TRBD2 (7 bases). V lost 11 bases and J 1 base, leaving 14 bases between the germline ends. There are 13 residues in the CDR3. Germline-derived CDR1 and CDR2 are LGHNA and YSLEER. The CDR3 reads CAFGRGVQETQYF. In DNA form, the CDR3 reads TGCGCCTTTGGGAGGGGGGTCCAAGAGACCCAGTACTTC.

The chain carries TRBV11-2 and TRBJ2-3, with D maybe TRBD2 (6 bases). The CDR3 is 15 amino acids. Germline V gene data show CDR1 as SGHAT and CDR2 as FQNNGV. Between the trimmed V and J ends, which lost 5 bases and 5 bases, there was a span of 17 bases. DNA of the CDR3: TGTGCCAGCAGCCCGGAGGGTCATAGGGGAGATACGCAGTATTTT. It encodes CASSPEGHRGDTQYF.

The chain combines TRBV10-3 with TRBJ1-5; D might be TRBD1 (5 bases). Trimming took 4 bases from V and 2 from J, leaving 12 bases between them. From germline, CDR1 is ENHRY and CDR2 SYGVKD. The CDR3 is made up of 15 amino acids. The CDR3 DNA is TGTGCCATCAGTGGACAGCGGATGGGCAATCAGCCCCAGCATTTT. This translates into CAISGQRMGNQPQHF.

This sequence joins TRBV19 and TRBJ1-2; no firm D call. The CDR3 runs to 13 residues. Germline CDR1 is LNHDA and CDR2 is SQIVND (reference sequence). V was pared by 5 bases and J by 5 bases, with 12 bases between. This CDR3 reads CASSSDGRYGYTF. CDR3 DNA sequence: TGTGCCAGTAGTTCGGACGGAAGATATGGCTACACCTTC.

The V call is TRBV6-5, the J call TRBJ2-2; D gene unclear. The CDR3 has 13 residues. Trimming stripped 7 bases from V and 0 bases from J, with 6 bases between. CDR1 MNHEY and CDR2 SVGAGI come from the germline V gene. Here the CDR3 reads CASTLSNTGELFF. The CDR3 nucleotides read TGTGCCAGCACCCTTTCGAACACCGGGGAGCTGTTTTTT.

This chain connects TRBV7-9 to TRBJ1-5; TRBD1 matches 9 bases. The V gene's germline CDR1 is SEHNR and CDR2 FQNEAQ (reference sequence). The V segment lost 4 bases and the J segment 4 bases; nucleotides outside the gene matches: 8. The CDR3 has 16 amino acids. CDR3 nucleotide sequence: TGTGCCAGCAGCTCCATGACAGGGGGAACGAATCAGCCCCAGCATTTT. It specifies CASSSMTGGTNQPQHF.

The V gene is TRBV19, the J gene TRBJ1-1; TRBD1 is a possible D gene (5 bases). V was shortened by 7 bases and J by 6 bases, with 21 bases between the two germline ends. CDR3 size: 15 residues. The germline CDR1 and CDR2 sequences are LNHDA and SQIVND (reference sequence). The DNA of the CDR3 is TGTGCCAGTATGAACCGGGCCGCCCTAGGGGCTGAAGCTTTCTTT. Translated: CASMNRAALGAEAFF.

J is TRBJ2-3 and V is TRBV4-1; 7 bases map to TRBD2. J gave up 4 bases and V 3 bases, and 10 bases lay outside the gene matches. This CDR3 has 16 amino acids. The germline CDR1 and CDR2 sequences are MGHRA and YSYEKL. CDR3 in DNA: TGCGCCAGCAGCCAGCTAGGCGGGGGTTTTGCAGATACGCAGTATTTT. Amino acids: CASSQLGGGFADTQYF.

The rearrangement links TRBV5-1 to TRBJ1-6, with 10 bases fitting TRBD1. Unmatched junction bases numbered 10, after V lost 4 bases and J lost 9 bases. Germline CDR1 reads SGHRS; CDR2 reads YFSETQ. This CDR3 has 16 amino acids. CDR3 sequence (DNA): TGCGCCAGCAGCGGAACCGGGACAGGGGTCTTTTCACCCCTCCACTTT. It specifies CASSGTGTGVFSPLHF.

The chain carries TRBV28 and TRBJ1-2; D gene unclear. Germline values: CDR1 MDHEN, CDR2 SYDVKM. V was shortened by 4 bases and J by 8 bases, with 14 bases between the two germline ends. The CDR3 is 13 amino acids. DNA of the CDR3: TGTGCCAGCAGTTCTTTTGATCTATGGGGCTACACCTTC. Translated: CASSSFDLWGYTF.

The chain has TRBV9 and TRBJ1-6; 8 nucleotides agree with TRBD1. With V trimmed by 3 bases and J by 7 bases, 3 bases remained unmatched. The germline V gene encodes CDR1 SGDLS and CDR2 YYNGEE. This CDR3 contains 14 residues. This chain's CDR3 is CASSATGENSPLHF. Here the CDR3 DNA reads TGTGCCAGCAGCGCGACAGGGGAAAATTCACCCCTCCACTTT.

The sample holds a few counts of this clone. V gene TRBV28 combines with J gene TRBJ1-1; D gene unclear. The V and J ends lost 2 bases and 5 bases respectively, with 6 bases between them. CDR3 length: 12 amino acids. From germline, CDR1 is MDHEN and CDR2 SYDVKM. The CDR3 nucleotides read TGTGCCAGCAGTTTACGTTGGACTGAAGCTTTCTTT. It codes for CASSLRWTEAFF.

The gene calls are TRBV28 and TRBJ1-6, with D unresolved. CDR3 size: 13 residues. Trimming left V 10 bases short and J 6 bases short, with 13 bases between. Germline V gene sequence: CDR1 MDHEN, CDR2 SYDVKM. The DNA for the CDR3 is TGTGCCACCCACCGGGTCCCTAATTCACCCCTCCACTTT. Amino acids: CATHRVPNSPLHF.

The V gene is TRBV30, the J gene TRBJ2-1; a possible D gene is TRBD2 (7 bases). CDR1 is GTSNPN, CDR2 SVGIG, per germline (reference sequence). The CDR3 runs 15 residues. V lost 3 bases to trimming and J lost 3 bases, with 15 bases between them. CDR3 sequence: CAWRVRGGLYNEQFF. DNA for the CDR3: TGTGCCTGGAGGGTTCGCGGGGGCCTCTACAATGAGCAGTTCTTC. Together with reference TRBV30 and TRBJ2-1, the CDR3 gives the full variable domain: SQTIHQWPATLVQPVGSPLSLECTVEGTSNPNLYWYRQAAGRGLQLLFYSVGIGQISSEVPQNLSASRPQDRQFILSSKKLLLSDSGFYLCAWRVRGGLYNEQFFGPGTRLTVL.

This rearrangement joins TRBV4-2 to TRBJ1-1; no firm D call. The length of the CDR3 is 14 residues. The V gene lost 0 bases and the J gene lost 1 base, with 6 bases spanning the gap. Looked up from germline, CDR1 is LGHNA and CDR2 is YNFKEQ. In nucleotides, the CDR3 is TGTGCCAGCAGCCAAGAAACAGAGAACACTGAAGCTTTCTTT. Amino acids: CASSQETENTEAFF.

The chain recombines TRBV2 with TRBJ2-1, with a possible D match to TRBD1 (5 bases). Trimming stripped 5 bases from V and 0 bases from J, with 11 bases between. Germline V gives CDR1 SNHLY, CDR2 FYNNEI. The CDR3 has 15 residues. The CDR3 is CASSPTVSSYNEQFF. In DNA, the CDR3 is TGTGCCAGCAGTCCGACAGTGAGCTCCTACAATGAGCAGTTCTTC.

The rearrangement uses TRBV5-1 and TRBJ1-1; 10 bases match TRBD1. Germline V gene lookup returns CDR1 SGHRS and CDR2 YFSETQ. The V segment lost 1 base and the J segment 2 bases; nucleotides outside the gene matches: 8. This CDR3 has 17 amino acids. CDR3 amino acids: CASSLRGQGWGNTEAFF. CDR3 nucleotides: TGCGCCAGCAGCTTGAGGGGACAGGGGTGGGGAAACACTGAAGCTTTCTTT.

This clone was counted once. The chain employs TRBV28 and TRBJ2-3, with a weak D call TRBD2 (6 bases). CDR1 MDHEN and CDR2 SYDVKM come from the germline V gene. V was cut by 4 bases and J by 5 bases, with 16 bases left in between. This CDR3 has 15 amino acids. CDR3 in DNA: TGTGCCAGCAGTTCGGGAGCGCTCCTTAGAGATACGCAGTATTTT. It codes for CASSSGALLRDTQYF.

The V gene is TRBV20-1, the J gene TRBJ2-5; D is perhaps TRBD1 (5 bases). CDR1 is DFQATT, CDR2 SNEGSKA, per germline (reference sequence). This CDR3 has 11 amino acids. V dropped 1 base and J dropped 5 bases, with 5 bases sitting between them. DNA of the CDR3: TGCAGTGCTAGAGCAGGGGAGACCCAGTACTTC. The encoded protein is CSARAGETQYF.